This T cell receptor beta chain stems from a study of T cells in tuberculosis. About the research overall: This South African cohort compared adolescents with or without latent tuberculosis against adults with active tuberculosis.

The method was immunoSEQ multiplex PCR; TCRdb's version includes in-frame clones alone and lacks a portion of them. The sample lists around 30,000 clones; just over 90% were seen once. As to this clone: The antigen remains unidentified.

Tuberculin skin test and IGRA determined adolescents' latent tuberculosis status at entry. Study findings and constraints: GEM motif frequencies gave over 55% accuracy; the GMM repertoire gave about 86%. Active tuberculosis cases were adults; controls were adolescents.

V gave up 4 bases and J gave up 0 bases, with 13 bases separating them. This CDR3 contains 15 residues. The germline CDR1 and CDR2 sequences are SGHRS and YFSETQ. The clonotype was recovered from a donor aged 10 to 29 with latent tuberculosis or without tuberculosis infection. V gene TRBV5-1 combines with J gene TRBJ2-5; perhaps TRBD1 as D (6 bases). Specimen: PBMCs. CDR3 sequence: CASSVGTTYQETQYF. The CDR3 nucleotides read TGCGCCAGCAGCGTGGGGACAACGTACCAAGAGACCCAGTACTTC.